The source of this TCR beta chain is a study of blood T cell repertoires in COVID-19. Overall study context: Sources were T cells, B-cell-depleted T cells, or PBMCs; the material itself was cDNA or gDNA.

In the authors' methods: Scientists estimated how many nucleated cells there were by amplifying reference gene primers. Clones were sequenced by immunoSEQ multiplex PCR, and TCRdb holds only the in-frame ones, with some missing. The V and J calls and the clone size are those of that table, but D and trimming were determined from the DNA. The data show approximately 270,000 clones, with 86% seen just once and more than 1.5% held by the top ten. Germline V gene sequence: CDR1 SNHLY, CDR2 FYNNEI. Between the trimmed V and J ends, which lost 3 bases and 1 base, there was a span of 11 bases. This CDR3 spans 15 amino acids. This study enrolled people aged about 18 to 100 from roughly 22 US geographic areas. In Cohort 3, a recovered donor had either two negative PCRs, clearance, or symptom resolution.

The sample consisted of PBMCs or T cells enriched from blood (not recorded which). This sequence was found in a man in his forties or fifties who had recovered from COVID-19. The chain is built from TRBV2 and TRBJ2-3, with D tentatively TRBD2 (6 bases). This CDR3 reads CASSDKGLRTDTQYF. DNA of the CDR3: TGTGCCAGCAGTGATAAGGGACTTCGCACAGATACGCAGTATTTT.